The source of this T cell receptor (beta chain) is a study of T-cell memory formation after mild COVID-19. The V end was cut by 1 base, the J end by 3 bases, with 12 bases between. The CDR3 totals 15 residues. CDR1 is MGHDK, CDR2 SYGVNS, per germline. TCRdb fed the 5' RACE reads into MiXCR, producing one record per CDR3 protein. Among 470,000 or so distinct CDR3 sequences listed, approximately 18% were seen once. As concerns this clonotype: Its antigen is still unknown.

General study results and limits: Clones that contracted from day 15 to 85 were balanced CD4/CD8, while later expanders leaned CD4+.

The chain recombines TRBV25-1 with TRBJ1-1; maybe TRBD1 (5 bases). This TCR came from an adult woman who had mild COVID-19 (a few samples of this study predate the infection). Cell type and time point are not known. Specimen: PBMCs or a T cell subset sorted from them (not recorded which). CDR3 protein: CASSESLGPDTEAFF. The CDR3 nucleotides read TGTGCCAGCAGTGAATCTCTGGGGCCTGACACTGAAGCTTTCTTT.